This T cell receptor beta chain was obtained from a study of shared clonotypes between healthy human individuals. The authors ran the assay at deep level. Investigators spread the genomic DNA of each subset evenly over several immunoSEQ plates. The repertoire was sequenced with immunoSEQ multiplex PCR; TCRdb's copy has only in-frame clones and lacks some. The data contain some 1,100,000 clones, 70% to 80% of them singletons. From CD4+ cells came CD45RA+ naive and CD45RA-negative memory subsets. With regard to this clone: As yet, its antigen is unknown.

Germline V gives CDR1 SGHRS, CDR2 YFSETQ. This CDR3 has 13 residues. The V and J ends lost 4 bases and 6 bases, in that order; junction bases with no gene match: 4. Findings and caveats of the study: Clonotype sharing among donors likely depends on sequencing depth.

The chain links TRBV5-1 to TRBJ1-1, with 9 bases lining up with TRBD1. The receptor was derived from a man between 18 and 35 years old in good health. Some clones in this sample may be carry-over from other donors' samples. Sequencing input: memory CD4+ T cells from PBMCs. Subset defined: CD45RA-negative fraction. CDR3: CASSAGQGSEAFF. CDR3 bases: TGCGCCAGCAGCGCCGGACAGGGGTCTGAAGCTTTCTTT.